The 18 T cell receptor beta chains below come from one sample, sequenced in a study of CD8+ T cells in alopecia areata. Investigators isolated RNA and reverse transcribed it into cDNA to act as the sequencing template. Data came from immunoSEQ multiplex PCR; TCRdb stores just in-frame clones and leaves some out. The table lists 60,000 to 85,000 clones, around 67% of them singletons. Noted treatment: oral pan-JAK inhibitor, 5-10 mg twice daily. The sample consisted of CD8+ T cells sorted from blood, taken at week 24, from a patient treated with tofacitinib. The receptors derive from a human donor with alopecia areata.

CDR3 amino acids: CASSEPGTYSNQPQHF. CDR3 coding DNA: TGTGCCAGCAGTGAACCAGGGACATATAGCAATCAGCCCCAGCATTTT. V and J are TRBV2 and TRBJ1-5, with D perhaps TRBD1 (6 bases). Germline V gene lookup returns CDR1 SNHLY and CDR2 FYNNEI. The V gene lost 2 bases and the J gene lost 0 bases, with 11 bases spanning the gap. The CDR3 runs to 16 residues.

This rearrangement joins TRBV7-9 to TRBJ2-7; 8 nucleotides line up with TRBD1. CDR3 length: 14 amino acids. The trim removed 5 bases at V and 5 bases at J, leaving 8 bases unmatched. Germline-derived CDR1 and CDR2 are SEHNR and FQNEAQ (reference sequence). CDR3: CASSPETGDNEQYF. CDR3 coding DNA: TGTGCCAGCAGCCCAGAGACAGGGGATAACGAGCAGTACTTC.

This sequence joins TRBV5-4 and TRBJ2-1; tentatively, D is TRBD1 or TRBD2 (5 bases each). Germline-derived CDR1 and CDR2 are SGHNT and YYREEE (reference sequence). The length of the CDR3 is 12 residues. With 4 bases removed from V and 8 bases from J, the gap between germline ends came to 10 bases. CDR3: CASSPGRYEQFF. The DNA for the CDR3 is TGTGCCAGCAGCCCGGGACGTTATGAGCAGTTCTTC.

This clone came up many times. The CDR3 DNA follows: TGTGCCAGCAGCCCGAACTATGAAAAACTGTTTTTT. It codes for CASSPNYEKLFF. This chain joins TRBV14 and TRBJ1-4; unclear D gene. The germline CDR1 and CDR2 sequences are SGHDN and FVKESK. The CDR3 sequence is 12 residues long. V was cut by 4 bases and J by 6 bases, with 6 bases left in between.

The chain has TRBV7-2 and TRBJ1-2; 7 nucleotides line up with TRBD1. Germline V gene sequence: CDR1 SGHTA, CDR2 FQGNSA. The length of the CDR3 is 16 residues. The V and J ends lost 3 bases and 3 bases, in that order; junction bases with no gene match: 10. CDR3 nucleotides: TGTGCCAGCAGCTTCCCGGCGGGACAGACCGACTATGGCTACACCTTC. Translation gives CASSFPAGQTDYGYTF. Filled out from reference TRBV7-2 and TRBJ1-2, the complete variable domain reads GAGVSQSPSNKVTEKGKDVELRCDPISGHTALYWYRQSLGQGLEFLIYFQGNSAPDKSGLPSDRFSAERTGGSVSTLTIQRTQQEDSAVYLCASSFPAGQTDYGYTFGSGTRLTVV.

The chain recombines TRBV29-1 with TRBJ2-3; D might be TRBD2 (5 bases). Germline CDR1 is SQVTM and CDR2 is ANQGSEA. This CDR3 spans 10 amino acids. V was clipped by 4 bases and J by 9 bases, with 8 bases between them. CDR3 sequence (DNA): TGCAGCGTTGTCGGGGAAACGCAGTATTTT. Protein: CSVVGETQYF.

The chain recombines TRBV2 with TRBJ2-3; 14 bases map to TRBD2. Germline-derived CDR1 and CDR2 are SNHLY and FYNNEI. V dropped 10 bases and J dropped 2; count of bases not matched to a gene: 11. The CDR3 runs 17 residues. In DNA, the CDR3 is TGTGCCAAAAGGGGGACTAGCGGGGGACCAGACACAGATACGCAGTATTTT. The encoded protein is CAKRGTSGGPDTDTQYF.

The count of this clone is one. This chain joins TRBV27 and TRBJ2-2; D may be TRBD1 (6 bases). CDR3 length: 13 residues. Germline V CDR1 and CDR2: MNHEY, SMNVEV (reference sequence). V gave up 6 bases and J gave up 7 bases, with 12 bases separating them. The CDR3 DNA reads as TGTGCCAGCAGACCCCAGGGGAGCGGGGAGCTGTTTTTT. Translated: CASRPQGSGELFF.

This chain connects TRBV5-6 to TRBJ1-5; a possible D gene is TRBD1 (5 bases). Germline CDR1 and CDR2: SGHDT and YYEEEE. The CDR3 length is 16 residues. V gave up 3 bases and J gave up 4 bases, with 17 bases separating them. CDR3 protein: CASSSWQWDENQPQHF. The CDR3 bases are TGTGCCAGCAGCTCATGGCAGTGGGACGAGAATCAGCCCCAGCATTTT.

The chain links TRBV2 to TRBJ2-7; weak D call: TRBD1 (5 bases). The CDR3 length is 14 residues. Germline CDR1 reads SNHLY; CDR2 reads FYNNEI. V was pared by 5 bases and J by 2 bases, with 13 bases between. The DNA for the CDR3 is TGTGCCAGCAGTAAGGACACCTTCCCCTACGAGCAGTACTTC. It is translated as CASSKDTFPYEQYF. Looking up the rest from reference TRBV2 and TRBJ2-7 gives the full variable domain: EPEVTQTPSHQVTQMGQEVILRCVPISNHLYFYWYRQILGQKVEFLVSFYNNEISEKSEIFDDQFSVERPDGSNFTLKIRSTKLEDSAMYFCASSKDTFPYEQYFGPGTRLTVT.

The chain combines TRBV27 with TRBJ2-1; D is possibly TRBD1 or TRBD2 (5 bases each). The CDR3 spans 18 residues. Trimming pared 0 bases from V and 9 bases from J, leaving 24 bases between. Per the germline V gene, CDR1 is MNHEY and CDR2 is SMNVEV (reference sequence). The CDR3 reads CASSLSTPGRSPLFEQFF. The CDR3 nucleotides read TGTGCCAGCAGTTTATCTACCCCGGGACGGAGCCCTTTGTTTGAGCAGTTCTTC.

The V gene is TRBV21-1, the J gene TRBJ1-4; the table names TRBD1, a call not compared with the DNA. TRBV21-1 is a known pseudogene. CDR3 length equals 13 residues. The CDR3 sequence is CAGGSGIDEKLFF. The CDR3 nucleotides read TGTGCCGGCGGTTCAGGGATCGACGAAAAACTGTTTTTT.

DNA for the CDR3: TGCAGTGCCCCAACCCTAGGGGAGCAGTTCTTC. This translates into CSAPTLGEQFF. This sequence joins TRBV20-1 and TRBJ2-1, with no clear D. V shed 6 bases and J shed 10 bases, with 13 bases lying between them. This CDR3 spans 11 amino acids. Germline CDR1 and CDR2: DFQATT and SNEGSKA (reference sequence).

This chain connects TRBV13 to TRBJ2-5; D gene uncertain. The germline gives CDR1 PRHDT, CDR2 FYEKMQ (reference sequence). Trimming removed 0 bases at V and 5 bases at J, with 7 bases between. The CDR3 is made up of 13 amino acids. CDR3 coding DNA: TGTGCCAGCAGCTTAGGGACCTGGGAGACCCAGTACTTC. It codes for CASSLGTWETQYF.

V and J are TRBV9 and TRBJ1-3; TRBD1 aligns across 8 bases. CDR1 and CDR2 from the germline V gene are SGDLS and YYNGEE. J lost 7 bases, V lost 8 bases, and 20 bases had no gene match. This CDR3 contains 17 residues. The DNA for the CDR3 is TGTGCCAGGAGCCTACTCCAAACAGGGGGTCGTGGGAACACCATATATTTT. Its translation is CARSLLQTGGRGNTIYF. The full variable domain, completed using reference TRBV9 and TRBJ1-3, is DSGVTQTPKHLITATGQRVTLRCSPRSGDLSVYWYQQSLDQGLQFLIQYYNGEERAKGNILERFSAQQFPDLHSELNLSSLELGDSALYFCARSLLQTGGRGNTIYFGEGSWLTVV.

The CDR3 spells CASSLEGQGGEQYF. The CDR3 bases are TGTGCCAGCAGCTTAGAGGGACAGGGGGGCGAGCAGTACTTC. The V gene is TRBV7-6, the J gene TRBJ2-7; the match to TRBD1 covers 11 bases. The CDR3 has 14 residues. The J segment lost 6 bases and the V segment lost 1 base, leaving 2 bases of the junction unmatched. CDR1 is SGHVS, CDR2 FNYEAQ, per germline.

This sequence joins TRBV27 and TRBJ1-6; D remains ambiguous. Germline assignment: CDR1 MNHEY and CDR2 SMNVEV (reference sequence). The CDR3 spans 14 residues. V was pared by 6 bases and J by 2 bases, with 8 bases between. The CDR3 here is CASSSEAYNSPLHF. The CDR3 region has the DNA TGTGCCAGCAGCTCCGAGGCCTATAATTCACCCCTCCACTTT.

V and J are TRBV7-9 and TRBJ2-5; D tentatively fits TRBD1 or TRBD2 (5 bases each). Trimming shortened V by 4 bases and J by 5 bases, and 8 bases separated the two germline ends. The CDR3 contains 12 residues. Looked up from germline, CDR1 is SEHNR and CDR2 is FQNEAQ (reference sequence). CDR3 amino acids: CASSSGTETQYF. The CDR3 region has the DNA TGTGCCAGCAGCTCCGGGACGGAGACCCAGTACTTC.